These 28 T cell receptor beta chains were sequenced from one sample in a study of T cells in localized non-small cell lung cancer. The table came from immunoSEQ multiplex PCR; TCRdb's copy has only in-frame clones and leaves some out. The sample contains approximately 40,000 clones, 70% to 90% of which appear only once. The sample here was peripheral blood, taken before any cancer treatment. Receptors were obtained from a man aged 35 to 70 with stage I lung adenocarcinoma.

The CDR3 DNA reads TGTGCCAGCAGCGATCCCCGAGTGTTCCATCGGTTCTTC. Protein sequence: CASSDPRVFHRFF. This chain links TRBV7-2 with TRBJ2-1; no firm D call. The V and J ends lost 5 bases and 15 bases respectively, with 20 bases between them. CDR3 length equals 13 residues. Germline lookup yields CDR1 SGHTA and CDR2 FQGNSA.

This clone was counted between two and nine times. The CDR3 reads CASSLSPGTNEKLFF. CDR3 DNA: TGTGCCAGCAGCCTATCCCCGGGAACTAATGAAAAACTGTTTTTT. The V and J genes are TRBV11-2 and TRBJ1-4; D unclear. Germline V CDR1 and CDR2: SGHAT, FQNNGV. V was shortened by 5 bases and J by 1 base, with 11 bases between the two germline ends. This CDR3 spans 15 amino acids.

This CDR3 reads CASSLRQGYSGANVLTF. CDR3 in DNA: TGTGCCAGCAGTTTAAGACAGGGCTACTCTGGGGCCAACGTCCTGACTTTC. The chain combines TRBV28 with TRBJ2-6; TRBD1 agrees at 7 bases. Germline V gene sequence: CDR1 MDHEN, CDR2 SYDVKM. V was pared by 2 bases and J by 0 bases, with 4 bases of the junction left unmatched. The CDR3 runs to 17 residues.

The chain carries TRBV6-5 and TRBJ2-7; perhaps TRBD1 as D (6 bases). CDR3 size: 15 residues. V dropped 5 bases and J dropped 1 base, with 15 bases sitting between them. Germline loops: CDR1 MNHEY, CDR2 SVGAGI. The CDR3 bases are TGTGCCAGCAGTAGAACAGGGTCTGGTTCCTACGAGCAGTACTTC. Translation: CASSRTGSGSYEQYF.

The chain employs TRBV28 and TRBJ2-5, with a possible D match to TRBD2 (5 bases). The V gene lost 6 bases and the J gene lost 2 bases, with 13 bases spanning the gap. From germline, CDR1 is MDHEN and CDR2 SYDVKM. CDR3 length: 14 residues. CDR3 sequence (DNA): TGTGCCAGCAGCCGCCTCTCGGGGCAAGAGACCCAGTACTTC. As protein: CASSRLSGQETQYF.

This chain connects TRBV28 to TRBJ1-2; 11 bases are shared with TRBD1. V trimming: 6 bases; J trimming: 6 bases; junction bases outside the gene matches: 15. Germline V gene sequence: CDR1 MDHEN, CDR2 SYDVKM. The CDR3 extends over 17 amino acids. CDR3 in DNA: TGTGCCAGCAGGGCCGGTGACCTCGGACAGGGGGCGAATGGCTACACCTTC. Encoded protein: CASRAGDLGQGANGYTF.

V usage is TRBV28 and J usage is TRBJ2-7; no firm D call. The CDR3 spans 12 residues. Trimming took off 6 bases at V and 6 bases at J, with 12 bases between the two ends. Germline V lookup: CDR1 MDHEN, CDR2 SYDVKM. The DNA for the CDR3 is TGTGCCAGCAGCCGTAGACGGGCCGAGCAGTACTTC. Its translation is CASSRRRAEQYF.

The V and J genes are TRBV7-6 and TRBJ2-6; D uncertain. Germline V CDR1 and CDR2: SGHVS, FNYEAQ. The CDR3 is 15 residues long. The V end was cut by 2 bases, the J end by 0 bases, with 5 bases between. The CDR3, as DNA: TGTGCCAGCAGCTTAACCATCTCTGGGGCCAACGTCCTGACTTTC. It translates to CASSLTISGANVLTF.

The chain combines TRBV2 with TRBJ2-3; D is perhaps TRBD2 (7 bases). Germline lookup yields CDR1 SNHLY and CDR2 FYNNEI. This CDR3 is built from 16 residues. The V gene lost 6 bases and the J gene lost 8 bases, with 24 bases spanning the gap. CDR3 residues: CASSGTSRGGRATQYF. The CDR3 DNA sequence: TGTGCCAGCAGCGGCACCTCCAGGGGAGGGAGAGCTACGCAGTATTTT.

V gene TRBV11-2 combines with J gene TRBJ2-1; 12 positions match TRBD2. Germline-derived CDR1 and CDR2 are SGHAT and FQNNGV. This CDR3 spans 14 amino acids. Trimming cost V 0 bases and J 15 bases; bases outside gene matches: 6. The CDR3 region is CASSLESSGRVRFF. DNA of the CDR3: TGTGCCAGCAGCTTAGAGTCTAGCGGGAGGGTACGGTTCTTC.

This clone showed up just once. V gene TRBV6-6 combines with J gene TRBJ2-2; TRBD2 aligns across 14 bases. V gave up 9 bases and J gave up 4 bases; unmatched junction bases: 7. The CDR3 is 16 residues long. Germline assignment: CDR1 MNHNY and CDR2 SVGAGI (reference sequence). The CDR3 nucleotides read TGTGCCAGTGGGACTAGCGGGAGCTTCGGCACCGGGGAGCTGTTTTTT. Translating gives CASGTSGSFGTGELFF.

Only one count was recorded for this clone. V usage is TRBV7-6 and J usage is TRBJ2-7; 10 nucleotides agree with TRBD2. There are 17 residues in the CDR3. J gave up 1 base and V 5 bases, and 11 bases lay outside the gene matches. Germline lookup yields CDR1 SGHVS and CDR2 FNYEAQ. This CDR3 is CASSARPSGSISYEQYF. In DNA form, the CDR3 reads TGTGCCAGCAGCGCCCGCCCTAGCGGGAGTATATCCTACGAGCAGTACTTC.

V gene TRBV7-2 combines with J gene TRBJ2-7, with D perhaps matching TRBD2 (5 bases). Germline V CDR1 and CDR2: SGHTA, FQGNSA. The CDR3 has 15 amino acids. The germline V and J ends were trimmed by 5 bases and 4 bases, with 18 bases remaining between them. The CDR3 protein is CASSAPAGRGYEQYF. CDR3 coding DNA: TGTGCCAGCAGCGCCCCGGCGGGTCGAGGGTACGAGCAGTACTTC. Complete variable domain (other parts from reference TRBV7-2 and TRBJ2-7): GAGVSQSPSNKVTEKGKDVELRCDPISGHTALYWYRQSLGQGLEFLIYFQGNSAPDKSGLPSDRFSAERTGGSVSTLTIQRTQQEDSAVYLCASSAPAGRGYEQYFGPGTRLTVT.

The chain has TRBV6-1 and TRBJ2-5; TRBD2 matches 14 bases. The J segment lost 5 bases and the V segment lost 8 bases, leaving 4 bases of the junction unmatched. The length of the CDR3 is 14 residues. From germline, CDR1 is MNHNS and CDR2 SASEGT. In nucleotides, the CDR3 is TGTGCCAGCCGACTAGCGGGAGGGGAGGAGACCCAGTACTTC. As protein: CASRLAGGEETQYF.

The J gene is TRBJ1-1, the V gene TRBV7-8; 7 bases agree with TRBD1. This CDR3 region has 21 residues. Per the germline V gene, CDR1 is SGHVS and CDR2 is FQNEAQ. V was pared by 4 bases and J by 1 base, with 24 bases of the junction left unmatched. In DNA form, the CDR3 reads TGTGCCAGCAGCTCAGCTCCCGACAGGGCAGAGGTGGTGTGGGCGAACACTGAAGCTTTCTTT. It yields the protein CASSSAPDRAEVVWANTEAFF.

This chain links TRBV10-3 with TRBJ1-1; 9 bases line up with TRBD1. The length of the CDR3 is 17 residues. V was pared by 3 bases and J by 7 bases, with 15 bases of the junction left unmatched. Germline CDR1 is ENHRY and CDR2 is SYGVKD. The CDR3 nucleotides are TGTGCCATCAGTGAAAGGTTGGGATGGGACAGGGCAATTGAAGCTTTCTTT. This gives the protein CAISERLGWDRAIEAFF.

The V call is TRBV2, the J call TRBJ1-5; D ambiguous. The V gene lost 6 bases and the J gene lost 0 bases, with 6 bases spanning the gap. Germline CDR1 SNHLY, CDR2 FYNNEI. CDR3 length: 13 amino acids. The CDR3 region is CASRGDSNQPQHF. Written as DNA, the CDR3 is TGTGCCAGCAGAGGTGATAGCAATCAGCCCCAGCATTTT.

The chain uses TRBV4-1 and TRBJ2-1; D is undetermined. Trimming removed 0 bases at V and 0 bases at J, with 9 bases between. The germline V gene encodes CDR1 MGHRA and CDR2 YSYEKL. This CDR3 contains 16 residues. The CDR3 region is CASSQEGGSSYNEQFF. The CDR3 DNA is TGCGCCAGCAGCCAAGAAGGCGGTAGCTCCTACAATGAGCAGTTCTTC.

This chain links TRBV7-2 with TRBJ2-3, with D unresolved. Germline V gene sequence: CDR1 SGHTA, CDR2 FQGNSA. The CDR3 length is 17 residues. V lost 2 bases to trimming and J lost 0 bases, with 15 bases between them. The DNA of the CDR3 is TGTGCCAGCAGCTTAAAGGTGTCCGGTACTAGCACAGATACGCAGTATTTT. Its protein is CASSLKVSGTSTDTQYF.

This chain links TRBV30 with TRBJ2-7; weak D call: TRBD2 (5 bases). The length of the CDR3 is 15 residues. Between the trimmed V and J ends, which lost 2 bases and 0 bases, there was a span of 14 bases. Germline V gene data show CDR1 as GTSNPN and CDR2 as SVGIG (reference sequence). CDR3 sequence reads: CAWSPSRAVSYEQYF. The CDR3 DNA reads TGTGCCTGGAGTCCATCGAGGGCGGTCTCCTACGAGCAGTACTTC.

The rearrangement joins TRBV29-1 to TRBJ1-2; D perhaps matches TRBD1 (5 bases). Germline lookup yields CDR1 SQVTM and CDR2 ANQGSEA. The CDR3 is 12 amino acids. Between the trimmed V and J ends, which lost 5 bases and 1 base, there was a span of 8 bases. The CDR3: CSVLQGNYGYTF. The CDR3, as DNA: TGCAGCGTTCTCCAGGGTAACTATGGCTACACCTTC. The full variable domain, rest sourced from reference TRBV29-1 and TRBJ1-2, is SAVISQKPSRDICQRGTSLTIQCQVDSQVTMMFWYRQQPGQSLTLIATANQGSEATYESGFVIDKFPISRPNLTFSTLTVSNMSPEDSSIYLCSVLQGNYGYTFGSGTRLTVV.

This chain links TRBV7-3 with TRBJ1-1, with a tentative D call TRBD1 (5 bases). From germline, CDR1 is SGHTA and CDR2 FQGTGA. The CDR3 loop spans 15 amino acids. The V gene lost 2 bases and the J gene lost 3 bases, with 13 bases spanning the gap. The CDR3: CASSLYGVGDTEAFF. In nucleotides, the CDR3 is TGTGCCAGCAGCTTATACGGGGTGGGGGACACTGAAGCTTTCTTT.

This clone was seen just once. The chain employs TRBV5-4 and TRBJ2-7; D is undetermined. Looked up from germline, CDR1 is SGHNT and CDR2 is YYREEE (reference sequence). V was cut by 0 bases and J by 2 bases, with 9 bases left in between. The CDR3 is 14 amino acids. The CDR3 spells CASSLEGITYEQYF. CDR3 in DNA: TGTGCCAGCAGCTTGGAAGGGATAACCTACGAGCAGTACTTC.

The chain links TRBV11-3 to TRBJ2-7, with 9 bases identical to TRBD1. Germline V gene data show CDR1 as SGHNT and CDR2 as YENEEA. The length of the CDR3 is 14 residues. With V trimmed by 5 bases and J by 2 bases, 4 bases remained unmatched. CDR3 nucleotides: TGTGCCAGCAGCCCCGGGACAGGGCCCTACGAGCAGTACTTC. Its protein is CASSPGTGPYEQYF.

This clone was seen a few times. This chain joins TRBV7-9 and TRBJ2-5, with 11 nucleotides matching TRBD1. The J segment lost 5 bases and the V segment lost 8 bases, leaving 16 bases of the junction unmatched. Germline assignment: CDR1 SEHNR and CDR2 FQNEAQ (reference sequence). CDR3 length equals 17 residues. The CDR3 is CASGTTWDRGLGETQYF. DNA for the CDR3: TGTGCCAGCGGGACGACTTGGGACAGGGGGTTGGGGGAGACCCAGTACTTC.

Here the CDR3 reads CASSLGTSGSAQYPYEQYF. In DNA form, the CDR3 reads TGCGCCAGCAGCCTAGGGACTAGCGGGAGCGCCCAATACCCCTACGAGCAGTACTTC. The chain carries TRBV5-1 and TRBJ2-7; 14 bases line up with TRBD2. With 4 bases clipped from V and 2 bases from J, the junction kept 14 bases outside the gene matches. This CDR3 contains 19 residues. Germline loops: CDR1 SGHRS, CDR2 YFSETQ.

This clone was detected once. The chain combines TRBV18 with TRBJ2-7; tentative D call: TRBD2 (5 bases). Trimming removed 1 base at V and 1 base at J, with 8 bases between. CDR3 length equals 14 residues. Germline V gene data show CDR1 as KGHSH and CDR2 as LQKENI. CDR3 loop: CASSPQDLSYEQYF. CDR3 DNA sequence: TGTGCCAGCTCACCACAGGACTTGTCCTACGAGCAGTACTTC.

The rearrangement joins TRBV5-4 to TRBJ2-6; the D is unclear. CDR3 size: 15 residues. V dropped 1 base and J dropped 0 bases, with 5 bases sitting between them. The germline V gene encodes CDR1 SGHNT and CDR2 YYREEE (reference sequence). CDR3 bases: TGTGCCAGCAGCTTGATGTACTCTGGGGCCAACGTCCTGACTTTC. This sequence encodes CASSLMYSGANVLTF.